Each of the 6 T cell receptor beta chains below was sequenced from the same sample in a study of blood T cell repertoires in COVID-19. This table comes from immunoSEQ multiplex PCR, and its TCRdb copy is limited to in-frame clones, with some not included. The repertoire holds 130,000 to 150,000 clones, with approximately 89% as singletons. What was sequenced was peripheral blood. Receptors were obtained from a woman aged 50 to 60 with acute or convalescent COVID-19.

This clone was recorded only once. The gene calls are TRBV9 and TRBJ2-7; 14 nucleotides align to TRBD2. The germline gives CDR1 SGDLS, CDR2 YYNGEE. After removal of 3 bases from V and 7 bases from J, the junction contained 9 bases not matched to a gene. This CDR3 has 16 residues. The CDR3 loop reads CASSAGLAGVSGEQYF. CDR3 sequence (DNA): TGTGCCAGCAGCGCGGGACTAGCGGGAGTATCGGGTGAGCAGTACTTC.

The chain has TRBV6-4 and TRBJ2-1, with TRBD2 matching over 10 bases. The trim removed 6 bases at V and 7 bases at J, leaving 6 bases unmatched. Germline CDR1 is MRHNA and CDR2 is SNTAGT. This CDR3 contains 14 residues. The CDR3, as DNA: TGTGCCAGCAGCGCTAGCGGGGGAACTAATGAGCAGTTCTTC. It encodes CASSASGGTNEQFF.

The chain employs TRBV12-3 or TRBV12-4 and TRBJ1-3, with D unclear. V was clipped by 4 bases and J by 4 bases, with 8 bases between them. CDR3 length: 13 residues. CDR3 protein: CASSSREGNTIYF. The DNA of the CDR3 is TGTGCCAGCAGTTCCCGAGAGGGAAACACCATATATTTT.

This rearrangement joins TRBV18 to TRBJ1-2; possible D gene TRBD1, 6 bases. The germline CDR1 and CDR2 sequences are KGHSH and LQKENI. This CDR3 spans 14 amino acids. Trimming took 3 bases from V and 8 from J, leaving 16 bases between them. The CDR3 is CASSPGDTGWGYTF. The DNA for the CDR3 is TGTGCCAGCTCACCGGGGGACACCGGTTGGGGCTACACCTTC.

The rearrangement links TRBV30 to TRBJ1-1; D uncertain. Per germline, CDR1 GTSNPN and CDR2 SVGIG (reference sequence). The CDR3 loop spans 13 amino acids. V lost 2 bases to trimming and J lost 1 base, with 8 bases between them. The CDR3 sequence: CAWSPPRNTEAFF. The CDR3 region has the DNA TGTGCCTGGAGTCCTCCGAGGAACACTGAAGCTTTCTTT.

V usage is TRBV28 and J usage is TRBJ1-1; possible D gene TRBD1, 6 bases. The length of the CDR3 is 14 residues. V was clipped by 4 bases and J by 3 bases, with 12 bases between them. Per germline, CDR1 MDHEN and CDR2 SYDVKM. The CDR3 loop is CASSSLQGYTEAFF. The CDR3 DNA follows: TGTGCCAGCAGTTCCCTACAGGGTTACACTGAAGCTTTCTTT.